The TCR beta chain under discussion was sequenced for a study of blood T cell repertoires in COVID-19 (dated by TCRdb to 2018 to 2021). With respect to the entire study: Samples from collaborators originated in the United States, Italy and Spain and spanned both the acute and convalescent phases of COVID-19. Where available, HLA class I and class II types were obtained from metadata supplied by the sample provider rather than from assay-based typing. Samples were obtained from the ongoing ImmuneRACE study (first 160 participants) and from about 1,300 subjects provided by 6 global collaborators. A freely available public database, intended as a resource for researchers studying the immune response to SARS-CoV-2, is where the repertoires were released. The sample metadata nearly always contained a de-identified subject ID, COVID-19 status, age in years and sex. The material from the prospective study consisted of cDNA or gDNA derived from T cells, B-cell-depleted T cells, or PBMCs. The dataset comprised deeply sampled blood TCRbeta repertoires from subjects exposed to, actively infected with, or recovered from COVID-19. Study-wide findings and limitations: The quantity of clinical and demographic metadata differed by source and by participant and was supplied without curation.

TCRbeta CDR3 regions were amplified from genomic DNA using the immunoSEQ Assay, a bias-controlled multiplex PCR. From the authors' description of their analysis: The number of nucleated cells in each sample was estimated by amplification of reference gene primers within the assay. To quantify the absolute abundance of each unique TCRbeta CDR3 rearrangement, sequence reads were collapsed and filtered. Productive Simpson clonality was computed per sample as the square root of Simpson's diversity index over productive rearrangements. TCRdb provides this immuneACCESS table in a form limited to in-frame rearrangements. Some clones are lacking; in checked studies, under half of them reflect an unresolved V gene, and why the rest are absent is not known. For V, J and clone size, that table is used; D and trimming come from the DNA. Recorded for this sample are just over 25,000 clones; 88% of them occurred a single time. The ten top clones hold around 16% of the sample.

There are 15 amino acids in the CDR3, from cysteine to phenylalanine inclusive. The read is trimmed to its CDR3 DNA, 45 bases read in frame from base 1. The germline V gene (reference sequence) yields PRHDT for CDR1 and FYEKMQ for CDR2. Relative to germline, V is missing 6 bases and J is missing 6 bases, with 12 bases of the junction outside any gene match. The collaborating institutions used their own protocols to collect whole blood in K2EDTA tubes. For TCRbeta analysis, collaborators shipped samples in one of three forms: frozen whole blood, isolated PBMCs, or DNA extracted from either of those sample types. Concerning this clone: This receptor's antigen is unknown. The sample holds no much larger clone one base away, and base qualities are not on file.

This clonotype was sampled from a man between 65 and 80 years old with acute or convalescent COVID-19. The V gene is TRBV13 and the J gene is TRBJ2-7; 9 bases in the junction line up with TRBD1. Sequencing was performed on peripheral blood. The CDR3 region reads CASRIGAGQGSEQYF. The nucleotides read TGTGCCAGCAGGATCGGTGCGGGACAGGGTTCCGAGCAGTACTTC.